The table lists the clone carrying this TCR beta chain with many counts. Its antigen is still unknown. This specimen belongs to a study of response to subunit inactivated influenza vaccine. Points from the study as a whole: The study's authors posited that every seasonal influenza vaccination enlists few new T cells.

J gave up 7 bases and V 0 bases, and 4 bases lay outside the gene matches. CDR3 length equals 13 residues. The germline CDR1 and CDR2 sequences are SGDLS and YYNGEE. Using its own MiXCR run on the RT-PCR reads, TCRdb lists one record per CDR3 protein. This table has about 780,000 distinct CDR3 sequences, less than 20% appearing once. The sequence came from a man over 45 who received an inactivated influenza vaccine. Sequencing used PBMCs from blood, obtained roughly 5 days after vaccination. This sequence joins TRBV9 and TRBJ2-7; the match to TRBD2 covers 7 bases. The CDR3 reads CASSVDLAGEQYF. CDR3 coding DNA: TGTGCCAGCAGCGTAGATTTAGCGGGTGAGCAGTACTTC.